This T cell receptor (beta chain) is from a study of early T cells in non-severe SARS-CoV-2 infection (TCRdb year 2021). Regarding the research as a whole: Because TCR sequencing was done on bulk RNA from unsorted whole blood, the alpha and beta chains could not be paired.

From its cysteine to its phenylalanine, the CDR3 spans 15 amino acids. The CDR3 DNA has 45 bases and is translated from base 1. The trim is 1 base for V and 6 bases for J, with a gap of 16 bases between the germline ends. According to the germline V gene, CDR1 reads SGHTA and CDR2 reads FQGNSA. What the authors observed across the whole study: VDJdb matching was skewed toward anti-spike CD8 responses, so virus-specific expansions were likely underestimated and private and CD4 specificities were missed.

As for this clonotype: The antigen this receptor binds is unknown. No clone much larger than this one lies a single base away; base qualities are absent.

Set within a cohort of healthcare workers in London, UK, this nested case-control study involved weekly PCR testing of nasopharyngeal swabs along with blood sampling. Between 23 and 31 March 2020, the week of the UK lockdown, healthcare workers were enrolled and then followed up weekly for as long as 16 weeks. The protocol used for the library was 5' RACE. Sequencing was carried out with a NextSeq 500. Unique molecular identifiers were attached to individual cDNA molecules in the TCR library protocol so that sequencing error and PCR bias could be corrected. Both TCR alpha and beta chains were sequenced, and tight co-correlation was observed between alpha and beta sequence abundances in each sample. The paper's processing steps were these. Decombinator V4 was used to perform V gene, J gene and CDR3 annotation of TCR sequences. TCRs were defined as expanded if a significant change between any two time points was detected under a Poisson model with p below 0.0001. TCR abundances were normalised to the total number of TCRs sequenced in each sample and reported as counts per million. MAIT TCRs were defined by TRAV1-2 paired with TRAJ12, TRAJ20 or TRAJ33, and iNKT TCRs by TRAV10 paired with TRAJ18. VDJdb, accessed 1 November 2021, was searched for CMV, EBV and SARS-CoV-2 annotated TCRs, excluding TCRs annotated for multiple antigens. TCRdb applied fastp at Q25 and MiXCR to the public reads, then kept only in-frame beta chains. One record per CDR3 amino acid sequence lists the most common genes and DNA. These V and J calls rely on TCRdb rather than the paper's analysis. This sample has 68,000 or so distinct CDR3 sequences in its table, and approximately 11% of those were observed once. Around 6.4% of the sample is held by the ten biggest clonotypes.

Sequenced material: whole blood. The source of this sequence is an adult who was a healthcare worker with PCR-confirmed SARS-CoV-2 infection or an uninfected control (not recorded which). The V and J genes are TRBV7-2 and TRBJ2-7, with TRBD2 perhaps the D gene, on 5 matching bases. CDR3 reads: CASSLEASTSREQYF. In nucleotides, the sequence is TGTGCCAGCAGCTTAGAAGCTAGCACTTCGCGCGAGCAGTACTTC. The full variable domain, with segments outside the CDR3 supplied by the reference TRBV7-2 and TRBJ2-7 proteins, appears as GAGVSQSPSNKVTEKGKDVELRCDPISGHTALYWYRQSLGQGLEFLIYFQGNSAPDKSGLPSDRFSAERTGGSVSTLTIQRTQQEDSAVYLCASSLEASTSREQYFGPGTRLTVT.